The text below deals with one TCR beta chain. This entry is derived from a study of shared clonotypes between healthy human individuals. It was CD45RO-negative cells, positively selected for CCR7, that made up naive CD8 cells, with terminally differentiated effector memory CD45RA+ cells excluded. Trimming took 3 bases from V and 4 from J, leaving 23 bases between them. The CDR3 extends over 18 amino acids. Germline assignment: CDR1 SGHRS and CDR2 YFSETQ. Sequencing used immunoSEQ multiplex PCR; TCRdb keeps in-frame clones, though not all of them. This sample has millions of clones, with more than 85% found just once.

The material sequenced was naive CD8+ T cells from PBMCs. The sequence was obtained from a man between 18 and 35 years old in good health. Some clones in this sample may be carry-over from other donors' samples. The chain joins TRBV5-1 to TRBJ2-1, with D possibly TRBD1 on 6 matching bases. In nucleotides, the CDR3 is TGCGCCAGCAGCTGGCGGCAGGACAGTCCCTTCCTATACAATGAGCAGTTCTTC. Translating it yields CASSWRQDSPFLYNEQFF.